This TCR beta chain was captured in a study of vaccination effects on CD4 cells after COVID-19. Overall study: Two doses of either BNT162b2 or mRNA-1273 were given to each participant. A couple of convalescent patients gave samples 16 days and one week before vaccination.

A remark on this clone: No antigen is known for it.

Sequencing was preceded by expansion of antigen-specific CD4+ T cells with viral peptide pools in the ViraFEST assay. CD4+ T cell isolation took place after more than eight days of culture. The infection with SARS-CoV-2 (confirmed by PCR) occurred in this person between March and December 2020. At days 3 and 7, half of the medium was exchanged for IL-2 medium. The CDR3 is 15 amino acids. V lost 8 bases, J lost 1 base, and 18 bases lay in between. Germline-derived CDR1 and CDR2 are WNHNN and SYGVQD (reference sequence). Assay: immunoSEQ multiplex PCR; the TCRdb copy retains only in-frame clones and omits some. Of tens of thousands of clones in the sample, 70% to 80% are singletons; the top ten hold 30% to 45%.

The chain has TRBV10-1 and TRBJ2-7; the D gene is possibly TRBD2 (6 bases). This receptor was identified in a human donor who had a prior SARS-CoV-2 infection. This material consisted of CD4+ T cells from PBMCs cultured with a peptide pool, taken before COVID-19 vaccination. The CDR3 sequence is CASLLPGGASYEQYF. CDR3 sequence (DNA): TGCGCCAGCCTACTACCGGGCGGGGCTTCCTACGAGCAGTACTTC.